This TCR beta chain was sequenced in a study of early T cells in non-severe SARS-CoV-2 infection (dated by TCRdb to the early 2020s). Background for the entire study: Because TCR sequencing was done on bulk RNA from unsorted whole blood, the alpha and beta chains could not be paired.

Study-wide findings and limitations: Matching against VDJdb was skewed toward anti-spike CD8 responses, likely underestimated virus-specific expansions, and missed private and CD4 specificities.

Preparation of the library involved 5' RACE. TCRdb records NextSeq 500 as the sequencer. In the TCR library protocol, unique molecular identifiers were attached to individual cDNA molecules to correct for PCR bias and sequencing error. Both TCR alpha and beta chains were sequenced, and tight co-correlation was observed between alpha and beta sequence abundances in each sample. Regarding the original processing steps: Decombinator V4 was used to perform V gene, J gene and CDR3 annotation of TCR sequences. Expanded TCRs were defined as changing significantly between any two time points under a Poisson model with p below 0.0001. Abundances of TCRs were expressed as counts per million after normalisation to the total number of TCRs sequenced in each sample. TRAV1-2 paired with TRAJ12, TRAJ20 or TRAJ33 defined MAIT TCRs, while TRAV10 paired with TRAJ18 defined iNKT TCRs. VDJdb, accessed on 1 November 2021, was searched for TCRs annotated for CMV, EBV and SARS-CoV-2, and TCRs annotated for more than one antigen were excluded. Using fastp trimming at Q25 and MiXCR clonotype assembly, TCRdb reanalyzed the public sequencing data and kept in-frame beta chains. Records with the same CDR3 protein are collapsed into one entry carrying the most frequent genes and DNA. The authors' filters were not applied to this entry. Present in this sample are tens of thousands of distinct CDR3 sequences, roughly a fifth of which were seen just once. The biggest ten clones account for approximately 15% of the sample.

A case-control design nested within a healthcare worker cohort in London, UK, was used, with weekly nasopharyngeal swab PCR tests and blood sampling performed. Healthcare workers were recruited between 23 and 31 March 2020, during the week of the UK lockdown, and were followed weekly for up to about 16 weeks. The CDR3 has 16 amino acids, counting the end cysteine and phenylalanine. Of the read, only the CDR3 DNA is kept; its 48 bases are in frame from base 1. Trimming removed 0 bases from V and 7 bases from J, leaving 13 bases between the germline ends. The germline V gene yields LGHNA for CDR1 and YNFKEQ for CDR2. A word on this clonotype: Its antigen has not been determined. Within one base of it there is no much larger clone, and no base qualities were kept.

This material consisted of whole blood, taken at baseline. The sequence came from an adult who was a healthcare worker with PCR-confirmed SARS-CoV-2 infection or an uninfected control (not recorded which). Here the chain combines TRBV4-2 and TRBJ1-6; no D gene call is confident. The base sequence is TGTGCCAGCAGCCAAGAAGCCCGGGTGGGCAATTCACCCCTCCACTTT. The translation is CASSQEARVGNSPLHF.